The 9 T cell receptor beta chains below were found in one sample sequenced in a study of identical twins. TCRdb re-analysed the 5' RACE reads in MiXCR, keeping a single row per CDR3 protein. Among 450,000 to 500,000 distinct CDR3 sequences listed, roughly an eighth were seen once. These sequences were also reported in another study, on yellow fever vaccine responses in identical twins.

Material: CD4+ T cells sorted from blood. The receptors derive from a woman aged 18-29 years in good health.

There are a few counts of this clonotype. The rearrangement joins TRBV9 to TRBJ1-1, with D perhaps matching TRBD1 (6 bases). Trimming took 4 bases from V and 2 from J, leaving 15 bases between them. This CDR3 has 15 residues. Germline lookup yields CDR1 SGDLS and CDR2 YYNGEE. The CDR3 protein is CASSPLQGRNTEAFF. CDR3 DNA sequence: TGTGCCAGCAGCCCGTTACAGGGACGAAACACTGAAGCTTTCTTT.

This clonotype showed up just a few times. The chain employs TRBV18 and TRBJ2-7; D remains ambiguous. V lost 3 bases and J 2 bases, leaving 11 bases between the germline ends. The CDR3 has 14 amino acids. CDR1 and CDR2 from the germline V gene are KGHSH and LQKENI. Here the CDR3 reads CASSPTGSAYEQYF. The DNA of the CDR3 is TGTGCCAGCTCACCCACCGGGTCCGCCTACGAGCAGTACTTC.

At least ten counts were recorded for this clonotype. The rearrangement joins TRBV7-9 to TRBJ2-2; no reliable D call. The CDR3 runs 12 residues. Per the germline V gene, CDR1 is SEHNR and CDR2 is FQNEAQ (reference sequence). V was cut by 1 base and J by 6 bases, with 3 bases left in between. The CDR3 region is CASSLGSGELFF. The CDR3, as DNA: TGTGCCAGCAGCTTAGGGTCCGGGGAGCTGTTTTTT. The full variable domain, in which reference TRBV7-9 and TRBJ2-2 provide the parts outside the CDR3, is DTGVSQNPRHKITKRGQNVTFRCDPISEHNRLYWYRQTLGQGPEFLTYFQNEAQLEKSRLLSDRFSAERPKGSFSTLEIQRTEQGDSAMYLCASSLGSGELFFGEGSRLTVL.

This clonotype has ten or more counts. The chain joins TRBV12-5 to TRBJ2-7; D may be TRBD1 (6 bases). The CDR3 consists of 14 residues. With 1 base removed from V and 2 bases from J, the gap between germline ends came to 9 bases. Germline V gene sequence: CDR1 LGHNT, CDR2 FRNRAP. The CDR3 DNA follows: TGTGCTAGTGGTTTGGAGGGACACACCTACGAGCAGTACTTC. It specifies CASGLEGHTYEQYF.

This chain uses TRBV6-6 with TRBJ2-2, with TRBD1 matching over 7 bases. The CDR3 has 12 amino acids. Germline trimming cut 6 bases from V and 9 bases from J; bases unmatched to any gene: 4. The V gene's germline CDR1 is MNHNY and CDR2 SVGAGI (reference sequence). The CDR3 spells CASSAGGRELFF. The CDR3 nucleotides are TGTGCCAGCAGCGCAGGGGGTAGGGAGCTGTTTTTT.

Of note for this clonotype: A much more abundant neighbour one base away suggests this may be a read error. The J gene is TRBJ2-1, the V gene TRBV5-1; 11 positions match TRBD2. The CDR3 runs 13 residues. The V segment lost 4 bases and the J segment 8 bases; nucleotides outside the gene matches: 2. Germline V CDR1 and CDR2: SGHRS, YFSETQ. The CDR3 protein is CASSQLAGDEQFF. The CDR3 bases are TGCGCCAGCAGCCAACTAGCGGGAGATGAGCAGTTCTTC.

The V gene is TRBV3-1, the J gene TRBJ2-2; 14 bases are shared with TRBD2. This CDR3 is 19 amino acids long. Trimming took 2 bases from V and 5 from J; bases not matched to a gene: 10. From germline, CDR1 is LGHDT and CDR2 YNNKEL (reference sequence). The CDR3 protein is CASSQLLGTSGSWTGELFF. CDR3 DNA sequence: TGTGCCAGCAGCCAACTACTTGGGACTAGCGGGAGCTGGACCGGGGAGCTGTTTTTT.

This clonotype was counted a few times. The chain is built from TRBV5-1 and TRBJ1-2; D perhaps matches TRBD1 (5 bases). Germline V CDR1 and CDR2: SGHRS, YFSETQ. The V and J ends lost 4 bases and 5 bases respectively, with 9 bases between them. CDR3 length: 12 residues. The CDR3 DNA follows: TGCGCCAGCAGCCCGGACACTTATGGCTACACCTTC. Its translation: CASSPDTYGYTF.

Only a few counts were recorded for this clonotype. The V gene is TRBV7-9, the J gene TRBJ2-7; D may be TRBD1 (6 bases). CDR1 SEHNR and CDR2 FQNEAQ come from the germline V gene (reference sequence). The CDR3 sequence is 14 residues long. Trimming took off 5 bases at V and 0 bases at J, with 11 bases between the two ends. Written as DNA, the CDR3 is TGTGCCAGCAGCCTAACACAGGGCTCCTACGAGCAGTACTTC. It codes for CASSLTQGSYEQYF.